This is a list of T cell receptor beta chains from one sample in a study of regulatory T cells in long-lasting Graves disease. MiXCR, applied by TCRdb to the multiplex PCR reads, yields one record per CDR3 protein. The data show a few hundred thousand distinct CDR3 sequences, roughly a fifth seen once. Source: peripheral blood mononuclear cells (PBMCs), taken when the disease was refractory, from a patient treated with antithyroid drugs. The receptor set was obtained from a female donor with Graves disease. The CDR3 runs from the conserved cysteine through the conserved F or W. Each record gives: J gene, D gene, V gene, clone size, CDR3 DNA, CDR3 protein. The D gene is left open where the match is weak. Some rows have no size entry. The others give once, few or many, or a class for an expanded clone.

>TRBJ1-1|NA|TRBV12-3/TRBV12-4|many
TGTGCCAGCAGTTTTGGCACAGGGAACACTGAAGCTTTCTTT
CASSFGTGNTEAFF
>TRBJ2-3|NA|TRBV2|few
TGTGCCAGCCGAGGCCAGGGCACCATCCGGCTTGATACGCAGTATTTT
CASRGQGTIRLDTQYF
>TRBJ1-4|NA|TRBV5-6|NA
TGTGCCAGCAGCTTGGGTCCGATAAATGAAAAACTGTTTTTT
CASSLGPINEKLFF
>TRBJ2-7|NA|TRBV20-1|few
TGCAGTGCTCCGAGAAGGGACTACGAGCAGTACTTC
CSAPRRDYEQYF
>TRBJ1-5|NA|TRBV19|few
TGTGCCAGTAATCGCCGGGACAACAATCAGCCCCAGCATTTT
CASNRRDNNQPQHF
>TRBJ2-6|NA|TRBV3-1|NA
TGTGCCAGCAGCCAAGCGGGGCTAGGGGCCAACGTCCTGACTTTC
CASSQAGLGANVLTF
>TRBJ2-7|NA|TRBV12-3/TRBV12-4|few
TGTGCCAGCACCAGGGACACTAAAAGAGGGACCTACGAGCAGTACTTC
CASTRDTKRGTYEQYF
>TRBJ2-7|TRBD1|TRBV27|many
TGTGCCAGCAGTTTACAGGGGGTAGGCTCCTACGAGCAGTACTTC
CASSLQGVGSYEQYF
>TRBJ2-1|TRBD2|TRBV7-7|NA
TGTGCCAGCAGCTTAGCGACTAGCGGGAGGGACAATGAGCAGTTCTTC
CASSLATSGRDNEQFF
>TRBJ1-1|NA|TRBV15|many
TGTGCCACCCAAATTATGAGGGACACTGAAGCTTTCTTT
CATQIMRDTEAFF
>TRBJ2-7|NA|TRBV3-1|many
TGTGCCAGCAGCCAACGGGGCCGAGGGTACGAGCAGTACTTC
CASSQRGRGYEQYF
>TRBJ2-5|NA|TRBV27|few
TGTGCCAGCAGTTTATCGCGGTCGCCTCTCCAAGAGACCCAGTACTTC
CASSLSRSPLQETQYF
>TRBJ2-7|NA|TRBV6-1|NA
TGTGCCAGCAGGCAGGATTTTGGGTCCTACGAGCAGTACTTC
CASRQDFGSYEQYF
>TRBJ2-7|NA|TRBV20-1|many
TGCAGTGCTAGAGTCCCTAGTAGGTACGAGCAGTACTTC
CSARVPSRYEQYF
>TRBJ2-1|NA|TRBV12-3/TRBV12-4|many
TGTGCCAGCAGCCTAATGTCCTCCTACAATGAGCAGTTCTTC
CASSLMSSYNEQFF
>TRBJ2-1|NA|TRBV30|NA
TGTGCCTGGAGTGGTGCTGTAATCAATGAGCAGTTCTTC
CAWSGAVINEQFF
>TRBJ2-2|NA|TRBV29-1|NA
TGCAGCGTCCTGTGGACAAACACCGGGGAGCTGTTTTTT
CSVLWTNTGELFF
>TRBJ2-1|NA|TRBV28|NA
TGTGCCAGCAGGGAACCACTACTCTCCTACAATGAGCAGTTCTTC
CASREPLLSYNEQFF
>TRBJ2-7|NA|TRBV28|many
TGTGCCAGCACTAAGACAGGAATATACGAGCAGTACTTC
CASTKTGIYEQYF
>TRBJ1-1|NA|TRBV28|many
TGTGCCAGCAGTTTTTCGGGGAGCACTGAAGCTTTCTTT
CASSFSGSTEAFF
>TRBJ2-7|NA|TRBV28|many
TGTGCCAGCAGTTTAAGTGCCAGCTCAACCTACGAGCAGTACTTC
CASSLSASSTYEQYF
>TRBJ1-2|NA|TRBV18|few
TGTGCCAGCTCATTATTCCGGGACCTCGGCTACACCTTC
CASSLFRDLGYTF
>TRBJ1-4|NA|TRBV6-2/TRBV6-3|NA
TGTGCCAGCAGTAGGACTTCGACTAATGAAAAACTGTTTTTT
CASSRTSTNEKLFF
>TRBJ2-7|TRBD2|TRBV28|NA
TGTGCCAGCACCCCCCAGCGGGGGAGCTCCTACGAGCAGTACTTC
CASTPQRGSSYEQYF
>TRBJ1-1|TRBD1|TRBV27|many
TGTGCCAGCAGTTTTCGGACAGGTCTTTACACTGAAGCTTTCTTT
CASSFRTGLYTEAFF
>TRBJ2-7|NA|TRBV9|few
TGTGCCAGCAGCGTAGATGGCGGGACCTTCTACGAGCAGTACTTC
CASSVDGGTFYEQYF
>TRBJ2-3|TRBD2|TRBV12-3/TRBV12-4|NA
TGTGCCAGCGGTTCGGGACTAGCGGGCACAGATACGCAGTATTTT
CASGSGLAGTDTQYF
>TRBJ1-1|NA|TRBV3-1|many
TGTGCCAGCAGCCAAGTACGCCGTACTGAAGCTTTCTTT
CASSQVRRTEAFF
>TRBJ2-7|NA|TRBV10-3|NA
TGTGCCATCAGGCCCGGGACGGGGGAGTACGAGCAGTACTTC
CAIRPGTGEYEQYF
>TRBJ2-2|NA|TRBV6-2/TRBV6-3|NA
TGTGCCAGCCGGACAGCCCGGGGCACCGGGGAGCTGTTTTTT
CASRTARGTGELFF
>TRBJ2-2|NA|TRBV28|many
TGTGCCAGCAGGGCTTGGACAGCGAACACCGGGGAGCTGTTTTTT
CASRAWTANTGELFF
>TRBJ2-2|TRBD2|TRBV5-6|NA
TGTGCCAGCAGGGGAGCTAGCGGGAGGGCCGTCACCGGGGAGCTGTTTTTT
CASRGASGRAVTGELFF
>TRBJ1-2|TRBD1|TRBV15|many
TGTGCCACCAGCAGTAGATCCGGGACAGACTACACCTTC
CATSSRSGTDYTF
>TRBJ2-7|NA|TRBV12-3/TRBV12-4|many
TGTGCCAGCAGTTTCCAAGACTCCTCCTACGAGCAGTACTTC
CASSFQDSSYEQYF
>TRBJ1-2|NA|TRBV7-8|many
TGTGCCAGCTCGGGACGGACGAACTATGGCTACACCTTC
CASSGRTNYGYTF
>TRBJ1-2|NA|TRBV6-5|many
TGTGCCAGCAGTTACTCGACAGACCTTAAGGTTGATGGCTACACCTTC
CASSYSTDLKVDGYTF
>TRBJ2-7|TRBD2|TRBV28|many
TGTGCCAGCAGTCTTAGCGGGAGGCCCTACGAGCAGTACTTC
CASSLSGRPYEQYF
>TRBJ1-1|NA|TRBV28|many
TGTGCCAGCAGACCCACAACCGACGCGGACGGGGATACTGAAGCTTTCTTT
CASRPTTDADGDTEAFF
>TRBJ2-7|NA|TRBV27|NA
TGTGCCAGCAGTTTCACAGGGTCTATCTACGAGCAGTACTTC
CASSFTGSIYEQYF
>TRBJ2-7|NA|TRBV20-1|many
TGCAGTGCTAGCTTCTTGGGAGTTTCGTACGAGCAGTACTTC
CSASFLGVSYEQYF
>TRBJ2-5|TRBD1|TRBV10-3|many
TGTGCCATCAGTGAGACGGGACAGGGGATGGGAGAGACCCAGTACTTC
CAISETGQGMGETQYF
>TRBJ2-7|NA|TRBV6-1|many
TGTGCCAGCACTACCGGGACTGAAGCCTACGAGCAGTACTTC
CASTTGTEAYEQYF